The TCR beta chain under discussion was sequenced for a study of blood T cell repertoires in COVID-19. Germline lookup yields CDR1 MNHEY and CDR2 SVGAGI. CDR3 length equals 14 residues. Trimming cost V 5 bases and J 4 bases, with 14 bases left between them. In the authors' workflow: Using reference gene primer amplification, nucleated cell counts were estimated. Generated by immunoSEQ multiplex PCR, the TCRdb table keeps only in-frame clones and is missing some. D and trimming were read from the DNA, whereas the V and J calls and clone size are those reported in that table. Here the sample spans around 50,000 clones, over 80% being singletons.

The V gene is TRBV6-5, the J gene TRBJ1-2; the D gene is possibly TRBD1 (5 bases). This sequence originates from a human donor in a cohort sampled during active COVID-19. Sequencing was performed on peripheral blood. CDR3 coding DNA: TGTGCCAGCAGTCAGGGCGGACGCCGCTATGGCTACACCTTC. Translated, it gives CASSQGGRRYGYTF.